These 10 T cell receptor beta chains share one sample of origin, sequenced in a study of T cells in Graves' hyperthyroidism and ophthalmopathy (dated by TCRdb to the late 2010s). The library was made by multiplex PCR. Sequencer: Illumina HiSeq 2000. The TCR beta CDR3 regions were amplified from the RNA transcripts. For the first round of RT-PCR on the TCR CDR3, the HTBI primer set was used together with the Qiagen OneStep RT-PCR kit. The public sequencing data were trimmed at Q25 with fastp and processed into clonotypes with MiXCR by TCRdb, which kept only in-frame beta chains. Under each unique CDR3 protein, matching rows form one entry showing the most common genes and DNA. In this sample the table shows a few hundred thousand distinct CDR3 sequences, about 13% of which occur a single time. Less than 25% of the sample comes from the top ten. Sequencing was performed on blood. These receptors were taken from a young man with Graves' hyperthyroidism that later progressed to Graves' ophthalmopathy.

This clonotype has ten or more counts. CDR3 loop: CASSSPAGGEREQYF. CDR3 DNA: TGTGCCAGCAGCTCTCCGGCAGGTGGTGAAAGGGAGCAGTACTTC. The chain combines TRBV7-9 with TRBJ2-7; D not resolved. Germline V gives CDR1 SEHNR, CDR2 FQNEAQ (reference sequence). Trimming pared 4 bases from V and 7 bases from J, leaving 20 bases between. The CDR3 is 15 residues long.

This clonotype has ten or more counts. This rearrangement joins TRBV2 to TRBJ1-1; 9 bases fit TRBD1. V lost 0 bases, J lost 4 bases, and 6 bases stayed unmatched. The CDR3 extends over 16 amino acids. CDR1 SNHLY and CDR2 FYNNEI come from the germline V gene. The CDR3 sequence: CASSEAGRQGGTEAFF. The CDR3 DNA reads TGTGCCAGCAGTGAAGCGGGGCGACAGGGGGGCACTGAAGCTTTCTTT.

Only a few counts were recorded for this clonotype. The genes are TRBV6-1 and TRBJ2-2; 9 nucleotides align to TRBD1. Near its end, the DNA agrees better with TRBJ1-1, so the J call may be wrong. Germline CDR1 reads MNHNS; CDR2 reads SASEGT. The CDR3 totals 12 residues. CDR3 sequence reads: CASNHRGRGAFF. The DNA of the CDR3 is TGTGCCAGCAACCACAGGGGGCGGGGAGCTTTCTTT.

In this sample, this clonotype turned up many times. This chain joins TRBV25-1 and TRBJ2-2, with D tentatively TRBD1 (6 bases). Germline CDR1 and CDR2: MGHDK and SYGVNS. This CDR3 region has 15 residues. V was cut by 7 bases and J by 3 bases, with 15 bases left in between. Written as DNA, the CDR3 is TGTGCCAGCACGCAGACAGGCCCCTACACCGGGGAGCTGTTTTTT. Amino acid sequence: CASTQTGPYTGELFF.

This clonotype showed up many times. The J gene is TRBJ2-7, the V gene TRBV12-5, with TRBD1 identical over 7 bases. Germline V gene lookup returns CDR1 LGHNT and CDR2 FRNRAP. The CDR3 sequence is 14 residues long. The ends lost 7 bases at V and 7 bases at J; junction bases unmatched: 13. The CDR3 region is CASAPGTDIREQYF. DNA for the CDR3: TGTGCTAGTGCTCCGGGGACAGATATACGTGAGCAGTACTTC.

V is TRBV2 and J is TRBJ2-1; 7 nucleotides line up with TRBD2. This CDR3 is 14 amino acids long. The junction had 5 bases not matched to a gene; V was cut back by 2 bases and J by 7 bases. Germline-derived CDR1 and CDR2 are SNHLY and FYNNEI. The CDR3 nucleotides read TGTGCCAGCAGTGAACGGACTAGATTAAATGAGCAGTTCTTC. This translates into CASSERTRLNEQFF.

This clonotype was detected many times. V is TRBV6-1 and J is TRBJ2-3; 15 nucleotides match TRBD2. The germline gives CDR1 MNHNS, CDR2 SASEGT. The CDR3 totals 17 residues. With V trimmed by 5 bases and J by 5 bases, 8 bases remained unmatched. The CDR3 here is CASSNPGLAGGRDTQYF. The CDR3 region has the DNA TGTGCCAGCAGTAACCCCGGACTAGCGGGGGGGCGAGATACGCAGTATTTT.

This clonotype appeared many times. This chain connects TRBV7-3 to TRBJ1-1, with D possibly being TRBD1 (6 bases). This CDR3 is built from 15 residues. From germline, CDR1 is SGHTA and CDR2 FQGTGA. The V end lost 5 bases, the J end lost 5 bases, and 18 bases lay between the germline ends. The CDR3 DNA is TGTGCCAGCAGCCCCCTAAAGAGGGGGAGAACTGAAGCTTTCTTT. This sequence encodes CASSPLKRGRTEAFF.

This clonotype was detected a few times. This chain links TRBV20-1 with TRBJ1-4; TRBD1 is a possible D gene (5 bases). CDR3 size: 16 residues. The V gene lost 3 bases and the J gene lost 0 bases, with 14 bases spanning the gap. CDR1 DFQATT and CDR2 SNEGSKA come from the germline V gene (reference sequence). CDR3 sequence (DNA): TGCAGTGCTAGTTGGGGGGTACTCGCAACTAATGAAAAACTGTTTTTT. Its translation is CSASWGVLATNEKLFF.

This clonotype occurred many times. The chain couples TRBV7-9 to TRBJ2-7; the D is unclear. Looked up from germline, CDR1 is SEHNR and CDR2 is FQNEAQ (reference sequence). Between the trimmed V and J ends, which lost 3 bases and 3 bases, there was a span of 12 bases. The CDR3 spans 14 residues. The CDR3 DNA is TGTGCCAGCAGCTTCGGCTTATTGGGCTACGAGCAGTACTTC. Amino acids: CASSFGLLGYEQYF.